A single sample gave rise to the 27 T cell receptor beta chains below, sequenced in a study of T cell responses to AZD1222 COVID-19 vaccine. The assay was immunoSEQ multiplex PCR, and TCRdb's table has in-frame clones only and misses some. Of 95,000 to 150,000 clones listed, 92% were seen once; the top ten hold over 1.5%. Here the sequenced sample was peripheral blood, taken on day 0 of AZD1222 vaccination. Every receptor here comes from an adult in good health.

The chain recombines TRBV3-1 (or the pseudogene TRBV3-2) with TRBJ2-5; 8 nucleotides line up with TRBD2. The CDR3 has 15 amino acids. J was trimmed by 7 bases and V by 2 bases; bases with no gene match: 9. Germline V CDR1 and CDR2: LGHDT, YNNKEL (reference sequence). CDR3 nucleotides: TGTGCCAGCAGCCAATCAGCGGGGGCTATGGGGACCCAGTACTTC. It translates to CASSQSAGAMGTQYF.

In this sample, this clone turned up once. In DNA, the CDR3 is TGTGCCAGCAGCCCCGCGGGAAGCGGCGGCCGGAATGAGCAGTTCTTC. Translation gives CASSPAGSGGRNEQFF. The V gene is TRBV11-3, the J gene TRBJ2-1, with D possibly TRBD2 on 6 matching bases. V lost 5 bases and J lost 7, with 21 bases in between. The CDR3 has 16 residues. Per the germline V gene, CDR1 is SGHNT and CDR2 is YENEEA.

In DNA form, the CDR3 reads TGTGCCAGCAGCTCCGGGACAGCCTACACTGAAGCTTTCTTT. This codes for CASSSGTAYTEAFF. The V and J genes are TRBV9 and TRBJ1-1, with 7 bases that match TRBD1. The CDR3 contains 14 residues. V trimming: 4 bases; J trimming: 3 bases; junction bases outside the gene matches: 6. Germline CDR1 is SGDLS and CDR2 is YYNGEE.

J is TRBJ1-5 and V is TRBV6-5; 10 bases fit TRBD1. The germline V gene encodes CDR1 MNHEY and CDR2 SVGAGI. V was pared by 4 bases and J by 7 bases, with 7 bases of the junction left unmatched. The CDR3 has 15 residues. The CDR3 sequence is CASSSAGQGSQPQHF. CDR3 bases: TGTGCCAGCAGTTCCGCGGGACAGGGGAGCCAGCCCCAGCATTTT.

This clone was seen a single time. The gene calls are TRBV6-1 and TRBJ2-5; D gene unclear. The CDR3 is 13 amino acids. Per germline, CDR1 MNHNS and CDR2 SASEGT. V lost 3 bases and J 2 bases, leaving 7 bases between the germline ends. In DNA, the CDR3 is TGTGCCAGCAGTGACAGCAAGCAAGAGACCCAGTACTTC. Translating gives CASSDSKQETQYF.

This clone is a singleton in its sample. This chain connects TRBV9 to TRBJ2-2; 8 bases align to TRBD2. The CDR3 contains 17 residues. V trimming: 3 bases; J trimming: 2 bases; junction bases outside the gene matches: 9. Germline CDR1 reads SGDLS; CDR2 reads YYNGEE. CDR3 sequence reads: CASSAGGHLLNTGELFF. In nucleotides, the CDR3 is TGTGCCAGCAGCGCGGGAGGGCACCTACTAAACACCGGGGAGCTGTTTTTT.

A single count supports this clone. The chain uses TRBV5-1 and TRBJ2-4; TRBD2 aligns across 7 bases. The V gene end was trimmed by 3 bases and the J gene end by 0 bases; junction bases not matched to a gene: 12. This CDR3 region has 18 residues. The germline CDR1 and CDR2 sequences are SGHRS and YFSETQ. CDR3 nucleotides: TGCGCCAGCAGCTCGGCCCCCGGGGAGGGCCTAGCCAAAAACATTCAGTACTTC. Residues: CASSSAPGEGLAKNIQYF.

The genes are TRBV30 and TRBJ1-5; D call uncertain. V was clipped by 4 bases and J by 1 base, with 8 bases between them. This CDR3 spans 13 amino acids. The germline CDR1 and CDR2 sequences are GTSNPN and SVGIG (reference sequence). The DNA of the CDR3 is TGTGCCTGGACAAGGGCAAGCAATCAGCCCCAGCATTTT. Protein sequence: CAWTRASNQPQHF.

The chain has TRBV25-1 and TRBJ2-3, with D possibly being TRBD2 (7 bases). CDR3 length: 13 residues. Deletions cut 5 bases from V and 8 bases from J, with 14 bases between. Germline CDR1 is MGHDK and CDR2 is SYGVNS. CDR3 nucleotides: TGTGCCAGCAGTCTTCGGGGGGCACGTACGCAGTATTTT. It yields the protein CASSLRGARTQYF.

CDR3 nucleotide sequence: TGCAGCGTTCAAATAGGGGGGACCCAAGAGACCCAGTACTTC. This gives the protein CSVQIGGTQETQYF. This chain uses TRBV29-1 with TRBJ2-5; D may correspond to TRBD1 or TRBD2 (6 bases each). The germline V gene has CDR1 SQVTM and CDR2 ANQGSEA. The CDR3 totals 14 residues. Trimming removed 5 bases from V and 1 base from J, with 14 bases in between.

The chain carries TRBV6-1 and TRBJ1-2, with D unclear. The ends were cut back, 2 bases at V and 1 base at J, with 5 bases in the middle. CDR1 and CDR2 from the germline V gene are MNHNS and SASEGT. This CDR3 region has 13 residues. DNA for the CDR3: TGTGCCAGCAGTGAAATTCTTAACTATGGCTACACCTTC. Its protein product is CASSEILNYGYTF.

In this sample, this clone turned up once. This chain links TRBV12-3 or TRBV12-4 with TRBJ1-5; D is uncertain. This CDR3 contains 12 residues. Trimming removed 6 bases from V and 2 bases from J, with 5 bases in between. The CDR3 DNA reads TGTGCCAGCAGCTGGGGCAATCAGCCCCAGCATTTT. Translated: CASSWGNQPQHF.

The chain's CDR3 is CASSLVPSGASGLYNEQFF. CDR3 bases: TGTGCCAGCAGTTTAGTTCCCTCAGGAGCTAGCGGGCTTTACAATGAGCAGTTCTTC. This chain joins TRBV28 and TRBJ2-1; TRBD2 matches at 8 bases. The V and J ends lost 2 bases and 4 bases, in that order; junction bases with no gene match: 16. Germline-derived CDR1 and CDR2 are MDHEN and SYDVKM. This CDR3 is 19 amino acids long. Looking up the rest from reference TRBV28 and TRBJ2-1 gives the full variable domain: DVKVTQSSRYLVKRTGEKVFLECVQDMDHENMFWYRQDPGLGLRLIYFSYDVKMKEKGDIPEGYSVSREKKERFSLILESASTNQTSMYLCASSLVPSGASGLYNEQFFGPGTRLTVL.

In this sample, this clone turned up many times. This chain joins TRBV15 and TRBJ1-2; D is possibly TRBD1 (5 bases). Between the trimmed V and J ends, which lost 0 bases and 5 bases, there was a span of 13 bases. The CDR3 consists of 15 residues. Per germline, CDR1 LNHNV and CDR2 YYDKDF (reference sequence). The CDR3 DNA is TGTGCCACCAGCAGAGATCAAGGGGCGGGGTATGGCTACACCTTC. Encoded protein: CATSRDQGAGYGYTF.

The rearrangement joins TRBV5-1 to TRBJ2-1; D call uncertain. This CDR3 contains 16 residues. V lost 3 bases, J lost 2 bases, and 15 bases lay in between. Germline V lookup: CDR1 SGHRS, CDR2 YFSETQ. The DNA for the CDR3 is TGCGCCAGCAGCTCCACCACAACCCGACCCTACAATGAGCAGTTCTTC. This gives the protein CASSSTTTRPYNEQFF.

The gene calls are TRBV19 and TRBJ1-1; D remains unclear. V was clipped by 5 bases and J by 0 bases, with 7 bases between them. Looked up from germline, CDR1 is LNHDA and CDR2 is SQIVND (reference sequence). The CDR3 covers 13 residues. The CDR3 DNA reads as TGTGCCAGTAGTCTCAGAGTGAACACTGAAGCTTTCTTT. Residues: CASSLRVNTEAFF.

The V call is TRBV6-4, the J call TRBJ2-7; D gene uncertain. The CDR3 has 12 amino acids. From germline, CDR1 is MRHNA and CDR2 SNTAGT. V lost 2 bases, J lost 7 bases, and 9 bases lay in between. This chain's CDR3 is CASSDLLEEQYF. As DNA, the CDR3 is TGTGCCAGCAGTGACCTCCTAGAGGAGCAGTACTTC.

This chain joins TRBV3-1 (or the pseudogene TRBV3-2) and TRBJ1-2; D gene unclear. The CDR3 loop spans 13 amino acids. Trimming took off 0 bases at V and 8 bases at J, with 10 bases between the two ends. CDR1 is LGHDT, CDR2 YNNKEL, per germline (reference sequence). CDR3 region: CASSQDGTGGYTF. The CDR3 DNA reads TGTGCCAGCAGCCAAGACGGAACGGGGGGCTACACCTTC.

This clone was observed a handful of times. CDR3 sequence (DNA): TGTGCCAGCAGCTTGGAGCTGTTCTCCTACGAGCAGTACTTC. Translating it yields CASSLELFSYEQYF. The gene calls are TRBV5-5 and TRBJ2-7; D call uncertain. The CDR3 is 14 amino acids. The germline CDR1 and CDR2 sequences are SGHKS and YYEKEE (reference sequence). V lost 0 bases and J 0 bases, leaving 7 bases between the germline ends.

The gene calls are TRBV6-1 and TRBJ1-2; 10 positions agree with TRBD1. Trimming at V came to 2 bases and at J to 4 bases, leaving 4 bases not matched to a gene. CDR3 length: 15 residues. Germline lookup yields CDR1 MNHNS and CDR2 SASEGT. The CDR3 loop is CASSESGQGIYGYTF. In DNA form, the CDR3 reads TGTGCCAGCAGTGAATCGGGACAGGGGATCTATGGCTACACCTTC.

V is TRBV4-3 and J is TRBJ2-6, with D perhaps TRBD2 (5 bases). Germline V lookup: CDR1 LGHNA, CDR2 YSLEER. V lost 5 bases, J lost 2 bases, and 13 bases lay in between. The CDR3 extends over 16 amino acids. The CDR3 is CASSSWVEAGANVLTF. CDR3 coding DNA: TGCGCCAGCAGCTCCTGGGTGGAGGCTGGGGCCAACGTCCTGACTTTC.

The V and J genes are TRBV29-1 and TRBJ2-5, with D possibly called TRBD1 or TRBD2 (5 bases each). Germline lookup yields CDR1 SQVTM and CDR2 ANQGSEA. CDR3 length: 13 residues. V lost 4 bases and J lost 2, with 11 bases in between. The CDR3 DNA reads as TGCAGCGTTGCCGGGACGGCGCAAGAGACCCAGTACTTC. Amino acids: CSVAGTAQETQYF.

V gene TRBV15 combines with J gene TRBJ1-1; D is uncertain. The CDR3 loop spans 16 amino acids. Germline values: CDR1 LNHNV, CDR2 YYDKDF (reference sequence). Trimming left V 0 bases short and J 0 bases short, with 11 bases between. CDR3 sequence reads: CATSRDLQALNTEAFF. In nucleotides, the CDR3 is TGTGCCACCAGCAGAGATCTTCAGGCTTTGAACACTGAAGCTTTCTTT.

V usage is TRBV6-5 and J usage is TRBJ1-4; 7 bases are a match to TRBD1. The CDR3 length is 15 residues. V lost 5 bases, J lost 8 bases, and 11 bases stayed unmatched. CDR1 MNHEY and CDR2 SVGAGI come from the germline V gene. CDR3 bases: TGTGCCAGCAGTAGAGAGGAGGGGGCGCAGGAAAAACTGTTTTTT. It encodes CASSREEGAQEKLFF.

The CDR3 sequence is CASSPYGQETQYF. As DNA, the CDR3 is TGTGCCAGCAGTCCCTACGGCCAAGAGACCCAGTACTTC. The V call is TRBV27, the J call TRBJ2-5; no reliable D call. Germline values: CDR1 MNHEY, CDR2 SMNVEV (reference sequence). The CDR3 contains 13 residues. Trimming took 5 bases from V and 1 from J, leaving 8 bases between them.

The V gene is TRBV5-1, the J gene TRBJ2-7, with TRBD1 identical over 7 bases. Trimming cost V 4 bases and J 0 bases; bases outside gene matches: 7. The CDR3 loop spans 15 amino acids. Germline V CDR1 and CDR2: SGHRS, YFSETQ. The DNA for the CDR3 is TGCGCCAGCAGCCCGGGACAGCTCCTCTCCTACGAGCAGTACTTC. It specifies CASSPGQLLSYEQYF.

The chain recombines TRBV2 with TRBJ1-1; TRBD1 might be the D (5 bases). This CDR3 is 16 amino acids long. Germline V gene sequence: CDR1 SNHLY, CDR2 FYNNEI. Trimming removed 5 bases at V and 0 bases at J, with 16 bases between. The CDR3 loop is CASSPGLGRVNTEAFF. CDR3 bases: TGTGCCAGCAGTCCTGGCCTGGGCAGGGTGAACACTGAAGCTTTCTTT.